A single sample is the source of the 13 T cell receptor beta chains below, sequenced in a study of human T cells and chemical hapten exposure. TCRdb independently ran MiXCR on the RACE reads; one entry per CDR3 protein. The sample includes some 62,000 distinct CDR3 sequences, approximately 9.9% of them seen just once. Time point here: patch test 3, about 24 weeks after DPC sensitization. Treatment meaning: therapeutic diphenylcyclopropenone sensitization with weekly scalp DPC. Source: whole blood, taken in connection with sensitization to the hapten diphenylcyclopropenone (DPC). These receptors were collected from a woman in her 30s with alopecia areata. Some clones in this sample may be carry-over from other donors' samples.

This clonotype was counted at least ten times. The CDR3 is CAISEFSGNQPQHF. Here the CDR3 DNA reads TGTGCCATCAGTGAGTTCTCGGGGAATCAGCCCCAGCATTTT. The chain joins TRBV10-3 to TRBJ1-5; D remains ambiguous. Per germline, CDR1 ENHRY and CDR2 SYGVKD. This CDR3 region has 14 residues. V lost 1 base to trimming and J lost 4 bases, with 8 bases between them.

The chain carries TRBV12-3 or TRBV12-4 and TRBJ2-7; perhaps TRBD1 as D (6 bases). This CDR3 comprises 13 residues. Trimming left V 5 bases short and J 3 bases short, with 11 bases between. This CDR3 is CASSGQSYYEQYF. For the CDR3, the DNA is TGTGCCAGCAGTGGACAGTCCTACTACGAGCAGTACTTC.

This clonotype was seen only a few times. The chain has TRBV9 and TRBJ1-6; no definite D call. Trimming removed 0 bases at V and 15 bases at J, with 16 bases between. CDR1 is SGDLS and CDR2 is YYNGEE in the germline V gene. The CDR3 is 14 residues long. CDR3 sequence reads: CASSVDALGPILHF. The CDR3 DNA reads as TGTGCCAGCAGCGTAGATGCATTGGGTCCCATCCTCCACTTT.

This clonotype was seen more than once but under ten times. CDR3 DNA: TGTGCCAGCAGGCCGGGACAGGGTGTCGGTGAGCAGTTCTTC. Its translation is CASRPGQGVGEQFF. The rearrangement joins TRBV6-6 to TRBJ2-1, with 9 bases that match TRBD1. The CDR3 is made up of 14 amino acids. Germline V gives CDR1 MNHNY, CDR2 SVGAGI (reference sequence). V was clipped by 6 bases and J by 9 bases; unmatched bases: 9.

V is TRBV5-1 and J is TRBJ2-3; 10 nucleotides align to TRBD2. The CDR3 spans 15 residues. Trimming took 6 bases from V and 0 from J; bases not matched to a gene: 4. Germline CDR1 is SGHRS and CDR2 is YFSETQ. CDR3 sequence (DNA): TGCGCCAGCACAATTAGCGGGAGGAGCACAGATACGCAGTATTTT. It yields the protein CASTISGRSTDTQYF.

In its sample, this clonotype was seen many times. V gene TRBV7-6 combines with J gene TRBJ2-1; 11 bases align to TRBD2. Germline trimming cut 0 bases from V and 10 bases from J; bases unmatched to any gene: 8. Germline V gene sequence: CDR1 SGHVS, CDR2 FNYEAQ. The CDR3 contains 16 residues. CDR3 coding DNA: TGTGCCAGCAGCTTAGCGCCCCTAGCGGGAGGTCGGGAGCAGTTCTTC. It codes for CASSLAPLAGGREQFF.

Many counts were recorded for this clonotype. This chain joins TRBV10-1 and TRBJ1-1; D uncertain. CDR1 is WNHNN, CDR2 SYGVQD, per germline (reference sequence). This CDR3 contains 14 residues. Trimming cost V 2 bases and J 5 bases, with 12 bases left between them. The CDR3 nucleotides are TGCGCCAGCAGTGAGGCAAGTCGAGGTACTGAAGCTTTCTTT. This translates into CASSEASRGTEAFF.

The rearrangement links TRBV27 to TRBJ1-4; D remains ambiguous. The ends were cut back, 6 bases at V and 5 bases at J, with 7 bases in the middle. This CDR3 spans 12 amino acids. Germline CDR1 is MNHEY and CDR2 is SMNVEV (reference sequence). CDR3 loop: CASRSVNEKLFF. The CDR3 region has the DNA TGTGCCAGCAGGTCCGTCAATGAAAAACTGTTTTTT.

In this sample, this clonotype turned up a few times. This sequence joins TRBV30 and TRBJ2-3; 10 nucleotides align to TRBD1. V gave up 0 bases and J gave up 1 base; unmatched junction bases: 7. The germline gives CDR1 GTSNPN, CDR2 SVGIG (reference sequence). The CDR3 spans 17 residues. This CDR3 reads CAWSVRQGAGGTDTQYF. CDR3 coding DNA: TGTGCCTGGAGTGTGAGACAGGGGGCGGGCGGCACAGATACGCAGTATTTT.

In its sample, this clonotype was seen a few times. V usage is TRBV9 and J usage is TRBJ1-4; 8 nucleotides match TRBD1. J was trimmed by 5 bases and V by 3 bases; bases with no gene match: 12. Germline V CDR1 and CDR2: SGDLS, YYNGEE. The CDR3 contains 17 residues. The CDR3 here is CASSAPRGGQGNEKLFF. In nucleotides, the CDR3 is TGTGCCAGCAGCGCCCCGCGGGGAGGACAGGGCAATGAAAAACTGTTTTTT.

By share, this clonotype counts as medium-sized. The CDR3 sequence is CASSPRLAGSYNEQFF. In DNA, the CDR3 is TGTGCCAGCAGTCCTCGCCTAGCGGGAAGCTACAATGAGCAGTTCTTC. This sequence joins TRBV6-6 and TRBJ2-1, with 9 bases matching TRBD2. After removal of 5 bases from V and 3 bases from J, the junction contained 8 bases not matched to a gene. Germline V gene lookup returns CDR1 MNHNY and CDR2 SVGAGI (reference sequence). CDR3 length: 16 residues.

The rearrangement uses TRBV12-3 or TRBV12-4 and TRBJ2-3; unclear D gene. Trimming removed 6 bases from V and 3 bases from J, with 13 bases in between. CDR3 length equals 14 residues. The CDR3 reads CASSPTGQTDTQYF. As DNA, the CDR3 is TGTGCCAGCAGCCCGACGGGTCAAACAGATACGCAGTATTTT.

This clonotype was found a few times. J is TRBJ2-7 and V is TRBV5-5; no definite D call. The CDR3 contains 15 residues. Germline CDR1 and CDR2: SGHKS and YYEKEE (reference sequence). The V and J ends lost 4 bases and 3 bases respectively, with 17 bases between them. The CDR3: CASSQNTGPNYEQYF. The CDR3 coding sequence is TGTGCCAGCAGCCAGAACACGGGTCCTAACTACGAGCAGTACTTC.